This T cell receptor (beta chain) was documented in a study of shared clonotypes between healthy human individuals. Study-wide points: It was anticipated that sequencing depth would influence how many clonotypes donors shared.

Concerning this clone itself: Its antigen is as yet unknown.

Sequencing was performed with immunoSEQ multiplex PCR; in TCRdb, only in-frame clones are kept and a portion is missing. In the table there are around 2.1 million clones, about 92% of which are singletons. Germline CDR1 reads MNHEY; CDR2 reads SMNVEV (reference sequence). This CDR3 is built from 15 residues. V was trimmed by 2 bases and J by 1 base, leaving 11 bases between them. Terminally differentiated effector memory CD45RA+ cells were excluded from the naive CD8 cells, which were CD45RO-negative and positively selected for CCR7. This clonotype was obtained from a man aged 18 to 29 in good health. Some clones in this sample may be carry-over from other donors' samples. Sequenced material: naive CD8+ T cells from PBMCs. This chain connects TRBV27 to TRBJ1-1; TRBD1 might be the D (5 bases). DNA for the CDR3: TGTGCCAGCAGTTTAGTGAGGACACCGAACACTGAAGCTTTCTTT. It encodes CASSLVRTPNTEAFF.